This TCR beta chain originates from a study of T-cell reconstitution after alpha-beta-depleted transplantation in children. TCRbeta library preparation incorporated unique molecular identifiers. Using its own MiXCR run on the PCR reads, TCRdb lists one record per CDR3 protein. The data hold hundreds of thousands of distinct CDR3 sequences, with roughly 17% observed a single time. This clonotype was seen at least ten times. This TCR derives from a human donor who donated a stem cell graft to a child with acute myeloid leukemia. The material was PBMCs from the stem cell graft donor, obtained from the stem cell graft.

The CDR3 here is CSASLVDQETQYF. The DNA of the CDR3 is TGCAGTGCTAGTTTAGTAGATCAAGAGACCCAGTACTTC. The V and J genes are TRBV20-1 and TRBJ2-5; D is unclear. The CDR3 has 13 residues. V was shortened by 3 bases and J by 2 bases, with 10 bases between the two germline ends. CDR1 DFQATT and CDR2 SNEGSKA come from the germline V gene (reference sequence).